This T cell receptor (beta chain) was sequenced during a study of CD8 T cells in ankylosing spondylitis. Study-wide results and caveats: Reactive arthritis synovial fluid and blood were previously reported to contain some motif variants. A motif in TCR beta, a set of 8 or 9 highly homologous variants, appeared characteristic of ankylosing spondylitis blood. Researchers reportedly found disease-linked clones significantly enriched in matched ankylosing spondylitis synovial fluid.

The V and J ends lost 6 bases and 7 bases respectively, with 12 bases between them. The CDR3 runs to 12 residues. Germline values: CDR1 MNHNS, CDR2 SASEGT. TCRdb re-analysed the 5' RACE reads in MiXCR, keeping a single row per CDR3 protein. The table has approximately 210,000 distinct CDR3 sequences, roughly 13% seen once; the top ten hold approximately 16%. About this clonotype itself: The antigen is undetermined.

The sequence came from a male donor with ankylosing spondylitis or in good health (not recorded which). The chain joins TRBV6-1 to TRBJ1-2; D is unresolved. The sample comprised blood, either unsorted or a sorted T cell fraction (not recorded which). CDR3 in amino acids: CASRQPPGGYTF. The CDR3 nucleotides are TGTGCCAGCAGACAGCCTCCTGGTGGCTACACCTTC.